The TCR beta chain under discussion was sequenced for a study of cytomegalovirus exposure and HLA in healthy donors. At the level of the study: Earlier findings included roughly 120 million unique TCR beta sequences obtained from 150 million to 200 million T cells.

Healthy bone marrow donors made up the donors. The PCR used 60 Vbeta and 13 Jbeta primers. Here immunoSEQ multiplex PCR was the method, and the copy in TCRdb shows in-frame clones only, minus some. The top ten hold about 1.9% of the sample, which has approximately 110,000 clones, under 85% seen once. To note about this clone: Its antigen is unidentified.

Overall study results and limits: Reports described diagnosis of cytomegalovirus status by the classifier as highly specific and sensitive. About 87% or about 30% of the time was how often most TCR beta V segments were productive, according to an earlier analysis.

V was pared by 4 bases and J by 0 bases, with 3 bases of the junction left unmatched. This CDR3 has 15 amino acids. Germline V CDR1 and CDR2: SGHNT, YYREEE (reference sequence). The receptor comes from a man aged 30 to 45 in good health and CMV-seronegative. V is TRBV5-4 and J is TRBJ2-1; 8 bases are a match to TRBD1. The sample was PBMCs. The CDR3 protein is CASSRQGSSYNEQFF. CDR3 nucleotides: TGTGCCAGCAGCCGACAGGGGAGCTCCTACAATGAGCAGTTCTTC.